This T cell receptor beta chain was recovered during a study of T-cell memory formation after mild COVID-19 (dated by TCRdb to the early 2020s). At the level of the whole study: Most TCR sequence clusters were specific to one of the two donors. T-cell clones expanding and contracting after mild COVID-19 in two donors were tracked by longitudinal TCRalpha and TCRbeta repertoire sequencing. Two young, previously healthy adult volunteers made up the cohort, one male and one female. What the work shows at the level of the full study, not this receptor alone: Some responding clones were detected in pre-infection memory, which suggested that pre-existing cross-reactive memory T cells had joined the SARS-CoV-2 response. Only two mild cases were covered in the study, and larger cohorts including severe cases with pre-infection samples were considered necessary. SARS-CoV-2 specificity was not confirmed for the second-wave clones peaking on day 37. From day 15 to 85, contracting clones showed balanced CD4/CD8 phenotypes, whereas a second wave of clones that expanded from day 15 to 37 leaned towards CD4+. Contracting CD4+ clones appeared mostly in the CM and EM memory subsets, whereas CD8+ clones were enriched in EMRA.

The data were produced on an Illumina NovaSeq 6000. cDNA libraries for TCRalpha and TCRbeta were prepared by 5'RACE using constant-segment primers, with sample barcodes and unique molecular identifiers added. RNA was extracted from every sample with Trizol reagent. The libraries were amplified in two PCR steps, and the second step added a second sample barcode and Illumina TruSeq adapters. Libraries were sequenced on an Illumina NovaSeq with 2 x 150 bp paired-end reads. In the source study's methods: The reads were demultiplexed and collapsed into UMI-guided consensus sequences using migec v1.2.7. Using mixcr v2.1.11, UMI consensuses were aligned to TRA and TRB V and J templates and then assembled into clonotypes. A clonotype was counted as expanded or contracted only when both edgeR and NoisET called the clonotype significant, with the noise models trained on biological replicates. For edgeR calls, the thresholds were a false discovery rate-adjusted p below 0.01 and a log2 fold-change of 1. PCA with hierarchical clustering of max-normalized trajectories of the 1000 most abundant clonotypes was used as exploratory dynamics analysis. Separately sequenced CD4+ and CD8+ repertoires were used to assign a CD4 or CD8 phenotype to each responding clone. TCRdb ran its own pipeline on the public reads, namely fastp trimming at Q25 and MiXCR clone calling, and kept in-frame beta chains. Rows matching on CDR3 protein sequence are summarized as one entry with the most common DNA and genes. The V and J calls here are based on TCRdb, not the publication. This sample is represented by 65,000 to 90,000 distinct CDR3 sequences; approximately 15% of them were singletons. The ten largest clonotypes hold roughly 33% of the sample.

From the cysteine through the phenylalanine, the CDR3 covers 12 amino acids. Only the CDR3 DNA stays, 36 bases, in frame from base 1. V drops 6 bases and J drops 5 bases, leaving 13 bases in between. The germline V gene (reference sequence) supplies CDR1 DFQATT and CDR2 SNEGSKA. In the case of this clonotype: The antigen it recognizes is unknown. It has no much larger one-base neighbor in the sample; base qualities were not kept.

PBMCs were isolated by Ficoll-Paque density gradient centrifugation. This clonotype was sampled from an adult woman who had mild COVID-19 (a few samples of this study predate the infection). The sample titles of this study are shuffled in the database, so cell type and time point are left out; the donor was told from shared clones. The chain is made from TRBV20-1 and TRBJ1-1, with an unclear D gene assignment. The sample taken for sequencing was PBMCs or a T cell subset sorted from them (not recorded which). The CDR3 region: CSAPTFGTEAFF. The DNA sequence follows: TGCAGTGCGCCCACCTTTGGGACTGAAGCTTTCTTT.